These T cell receptor beta chains were read from a single sample in a study of technical replicates of blood from a few donors. Here immunoSEQ multiplex PCR was the method, and the copy in TCRdb shows in-frame clones only, minus some. The sample comprises 80,000 or so clones, 98% of which are singletons, and approximately 0.2% rests with the top ten. The specimen sequenced was T cells isolated from PBMCs. The receptors derive from a human donor in good health. Each CDR3 is given with its conserved first and last residue. A D gene is named only where the DNA matches it firmly. Size tells how often a clone was seen (once, few, many) or the class of an expanded clone, and some rows leave it out.

v_gene	d_gene	abundance	j_gene	CDR3nt	CDR3aa
TRBV4-1	TRBD2	-	TRBJ2-1	TGCGCCAGCAGCCAAACTAGGACTAGCGGGACAAGCAATGAGCAGTTCTTC	CASSQTRTSGTSNEQFF
TRBV29-1	TRBD1	-	TRBJ2-5	TGCAGCGCCGGGACAGCGCAAGAGACCCAGTACTTC	CSAGTAQETQYF
TRBV9	-	-	TRBJ2-1	TGTGCCAGCAGCGTAGATATCGGGGGAGGCTACAATGAGCAGTTCTTC	CASSVDIGGGYNEQFF
TRBV29-1	-	-	TRBJ1-1	TGCAGCGCCGGGGAGGGCACTGAAGCTTTCTTT	CSAGEGTEAFF
TRBV9	TRBD2	-	TRBJ2-7	TGTGCCAGCAGCTTAACTAGCGGGAGGGCCTCCGAGCAGTACTTC	CASSLTSGRASEQYF
TRBV27	TRBD1	-	TRBJ2-7	TGTGCCAGCTCCCTAGGGGACAGGGCCTACGAGCAGTACTTC	CASSLGDRAYEQYF
TRBV6-5	-	-	TRBJ2-2	TGTGCCAGCAGTCCGCCTTCCGGCACCGGGGAGCTGTTTTTT	CASSPPSGTGELFF
TRBV21-1	-	-	TRBJ1-2	TGTGCCTCCAATGGCTACACCTTC	CASNGYTF
TRBV5-4	-	-	TRBJ1-2	TGTGCCAGCAGCTTGGCTTTCGGGGGGCAAAGGGATGGCTACACCTTC	CASSLAFGGQRDGYTF
TRBV7-9	-	-	TRBJ1-2	TGTGCCAGCAGCCTATCGGGGGGCTATGGCTACACCTTC	CASSLSGGYGYTF
TRBV18	-	-	TRBJ1-5	TGTGCCAGCTCATCTACAGATAGCAATCAGCCCCAGCATTTT	CASSSTDSNQPQHF
TRBV19	TRBD1	-	TRBJ2-1	TGTGCCAGTAGTATAGATCGGACAGGGGGGTACAATGAGCAGTTCTTC	CASSIDRTGGYNEQFF
TRBV7-8	-	-	TRBJ1-1	TGTGCCAGCAGCTACGGGGTGAACACTGAAGCTTTCTTT	CASSYGVNTEAFF
TRBV11-3	TRBD1	-	TRBJ1-4	TGTGCCAGCAGCTTAGGACAGGGACCTGAAAAACTGTTTTTT	CASSLGQGPEKLFF
TRBV6-5	-	-	TRBJ2-7	TGTGCCAGCAGTTACTCGCGGCCCCCCTACGAGCAGTACTTC	CASSYSRPPYEQYF
TRBV12-5	TRBD1	-	TRBJ2-5	TGTGCTAGTGGTCCTTCCCGGGGGACAGGGCCCCGAGAGACCCAGTACTTC	CASGPSRGTGPRETQYF
TRBV11-3	TRBD2	-	TRBJ2-1	TGTGCCAGCAGCCCGGGACTAGCGGACAATGAGCAGTTCTTC	CASSPGLADNEQFF
TRBV6-5	TRBD1	-	TRBJ2-7	TGTGCCAGCAGTTTCCGGGACAGGGGCTACGAGCAGTACTTC	CASSFRDRGYEQYF
TRBV6-6	TRBD2	-	TRBJ2-1	TGTGCCAGCTGCAGCGGGAGGTGCGATGAGCAGTTCTTC	CASCSGRCDEQFF
TRBV7-3	-	-	TRBJ1-1	TGTGCCAGCAGCTTAAACGGGCAGGGGCAGACTGAAGCTTTCTTT	CASSLNGQGQTEAFF
TRBV30	-	-	TRBJ1-2	TGTGCCTGGAGTGTAACCCCGAGAACTAACTATGGCTACACCTTC	CAWSVTPRTNYGYTF
TRBV6-5	-	-	TRBJ1-1	TGTGCCAGCAGTTTTACGCGCGATACTGAAGCTTTCTTT	CASSFTRDTEAFF
TRBV5-6	-	few	TRBJ2-7	TGTGCCAGCAGCTTGGCGGGAGTACACGAGCAGTACTTC	CASSLAGVHEQYF
TRBV7-9	-	-	TRBJ1-2	TGTGCCAGCAGCTTAGATCAGGATGGCTACACCTTC	CASSLDQDGYTF
TRBV9	-	-	TRBJ1-1	TGTGCCAGCAGCCTAGGGGCCATGAACACTGAAGCTTTCTTT	CASSLGAMNTEAFF
TRBV19	-	-	TRBJ1-3	TGTGCCAGTAGAGGAGGAACAGCCCGTCTGGGAAACACCATATATTTT	CASRGGTARLGNTIYF
TRBV13	-	-	TRBJ2-7	TGTGCCAGCAGCTCGGGAGCCTACATCTCCTACGAGCAGTACTTC	CASSSGAYISYEQYF